The 25 T cell receptor beta chains reported below all come from one sample, sequenced in a study of CD8 T cells in ankylosing spondylitis. TCRdb recomputed calls from the 5' RACE reads with MiXCR, one row per CDR3 protein. Altogether some 800,000 distinct CDR3 sequences are present, 12% being singletons, with the ten largest covering roughly 0.51%. No antigen has been assigned to these receptors. Whole-study findings and limits: It appeared that ankylosing spondylitis blood was characterized by a TCR beta motif of fewer than 10 highly homologous variants.

Sequenced: blood, either unsorted or a sorted T cell fraction (not recorded which). Receptor source: a male donor with ankylosing spondylitis.

This clonotype has only a few counts. This chain joins TRBV28 and TRBJ1-5, with a possible D match to TRBD1 (6 bases). The CDR3 is 15 residues long. CDR1 and CDR2 (germline): MDHEN, SYDVKM. The V end lost 7 bases, the J end lost 5 bases, and 18 bases lay between the germline ends. DNA of the CDR3: TGTGCCAGCACCCCTCCGACAGGCCGCGATCAGCCCCAGCATTTT. Translation: CASTPPTGRDQPQHF.

The rearrangement links TRBV24-1 to TRBJ2-5, with D hard to call. From germline, CDR1 is KGHDR and CDR2 SFDVKD. CDR3 size: 14 residues. V was cut by 4 bases and J by 0 bases, with 8 bases left in between. CDR3 amino acids: CATSDRTYQETQYF. CDR3 bases: TGTGCCACCAGTGACAGGACGTACCAAGAGACCCAGTACTTC.

In its sample, this clonotype was seen a few times. The rearrangement uses TRBV19 and TRBJ2-3; D might be TRBD1 (5 bases). CDR3 length equals 14 residues. V shed 2 bases and J shed 5 bases, with 11 bases lying between them. Germline lookup yields CDR1 LNHDA and CDR2 SQIVND (reference sequence). The CDR3 here is CASSIKGPRDTQYF. The CDR3 nucleotides are TGTGCCAGTAGTATAAAGGGGCCGAGAGATACGCAGTATTTT.

This clonotype showed up just a few times. The chain uses TRBV10-2 and TRBJ2-7, with unresolved D. The germline gives CDR1 WSHSY, CDR2 SAAADI. V was shortened by 5 bases and J by 0 bases, with 8 bases between the two germline ends. This CDR3 comprises 13 residues. The CDR3 sequence is CASSHGPSYEQYF. CDR3 coding DNA: TGCGCCAGCAGTCATGGGCCCTCCTACGAGCAGTACTTC.

In its sample, this clonotype was seen many times. The chain recombines TRBV20-1 with TRBJ1-1; TRBD1 might be the D (6 bases). This CDR3 contains 14 residues. Germline values: CDR1 DFQATT, CDR2 SNEGSKA (reference sequence). Trimming stripped 1 base from V and 2 bases from J, with 11 bases between. The CDR3 here is CSARAGTLNTEAFF. The CDR3 DNA is TGCAGTGCTAGAGCCGGGACACTTAACACTGAAGCTTTCTTT.

This clonotype was observed a handful of times. The rearrangement joins TRBV20-1 to TRBJ2-1; TRBD2 agrees at 9 bases. Trimming took 7 bases from V and 7 from J; bases not matched to a gene: 5. The CDR3 spans 12 residues. Per the germline V gene, CDR1 is DFQATT and CDR2 is SNEGSKA (reference sequence). CDR3 residues: CSVLAGWNEQFF. As DNA, the CDR3 is TGCAGTGTCCTAGCGGGATGGAATGAGCAGTTCTTC.

This clonotype was seen repeatedly, ten times or more. The chain has TRBV20-1 and TRBJ1-1; D gene ambiguous. The CDR3 loop spans 13 amino acids. Germline assignment: CDR1 DFQATT and CDR2 SNEGSKA (reference sequence). Trimming cost V 6 bases and J 1 base, with 12 bases left between them. CDR3 region: CSAAGVQNTEAFF. CDR3 sequence (DNA): TGCAGTGCCGCCGGGGTCCAGAACACTGAAGCTTTCTTT.

This clonotype appeared many times. This chain connects TRBV5-1 to TRBJ2-7; D might be TRBD1 (7 bases). From germline, CDR1 is SGHRS and CDR2 YFSETQ. Trimming took 0 bases from V and 3 from J, leaving 10 bases between them. This CDR3 has 14 amino acids. Here the CDR3 DNA reads TGCGCCAGCAGCTTGGGACAGGGAGGCTACGAGCAGTACTTC. Translation: CASSLGQGGYEQYF.

This clonotype was counted only a few times. This chain's CDR3 is CSARGGVDIKGNEQFF. The CDR3, as DNA: TGCAGTGCTAGAGGGGGAGTCGATATAAAAGGGAATGAGCAGTTCTTC. This sequence joins TRBV20-1 and TRBJ2-1, with a weak D call TRBD2 (5 bases). Trimming shortened V by 1 base and J by 7 bases, and 20 bases separated the two germline ends. The CDR3 runs 16 residues. The germline CDR1 and CDR2 sequences are DFQATT and SNEGSKA (reference sequence).

This clonotype was seen a few times. The gene calls are TRBV20-1 and TRBJ2-3; 9 positions agree with TRBD2. Trimming removed 6 bases from V and 4 bases from J; junction bases left unmatched: 5. Germline CDR1 reads DFQATT; CDR2 reads SNEGSKA (reference sequence). The CDR3 is 13 residues long. Written as DNA, the CDR3 is TGCAGTGCCCTCGGACTAGCGTCAGATACGCAGTATTTT. Its protein product is CSALGLASDTQYF.

The genes are TRBV20-1 and TRBJ1-1; no clear D gene. CDR1 and CDR2 from the germline V gene are DFQATT and SNEGSKA (reference sequence). The CDR3 sequence is 13 residues long. V was trimmed by 6 bases and J by 5 bases, leaving 16 bases between them. The CDR3 DNA is TGCAGTGCAAATCAATTCCCGAGGACTGAAGCTTTCTTT. This sequence encodes CSANQFPRTEAFF.

This clonotype was detected only a few times. V and J are TRBV6-1 and TRBJ1-4; 8 nucleotides agree with TRBD1. With V trimmed by 6 bases and J by 4 bases, 16 bases remained unmatched. The CDR3 loop spans 18 amino acids. CDR1 MNHNS and CDR2 SASEGT come from the germline V gene. The CDR3 loop is CASSPDRVYISDNEKLFF. CDR3 DNA: TGTGCCAGCAGCCCGGACAGGGTCTACATCAGCGATAATGAAAAACTGTTTTTT.

This clonotype was seen repeatedly, ten times or more. The V and J genes are TRBV7-2 and TRBJ2-7; 10 positions agree with TRBD2. J gave up 3 bases and V 5 bases, and 7 bases lay outside the gene matches. The CDR3 has 15 residues. Germline CDR1 is SGHTA and CDR2 is FQGNSA. The CDR3: CASSRTSGEFYEQYF. The CDR3 coding sequence is TGTGCCAGCAGCCGAACTAGCGGGGAATTCTACGAGCAGTACTTC.

The chain employs TRBV20-1 and TRBJ2-7; D is undetermined. The CDR3 is 14 amino acids. Per the germline V gene, CDR1 is DFQATT and CDR2 is SNEGSKA (reference sequence). Trimming stripped 0 bases from V and 3 bases from J, with 12 bases between. CDR3 protein: CSARERNPYYEQYF. DNA of the CDR3: TGCAGTGCTAGAGAACGCAATCCCTACTACGAGCAGTACTTC.

This clonotype occurred a few times. This sequence joins TRBV4-3 and TRBJ1-1, with 10 bases identical to TRBD1. Germline loops: CDR1 LGHNA, CDR2 YSLEER. The CDR3 runs 17 residues. Trimming at V came to 0 bases and at J to 4 bases, leaving 8 bases not matched to a gene. The DNA for the CDR3 is TGCGCCAGCAGCCAAGACCGGACAGGGGGAGGAAGCACTGAAGCTTTCTTT. As protein: CASSQDRTGGGSTEAFF.

The genes are TRBV9 and TRBJ1-5; D possibly corresponds to TRBD1 (5 bases). The CDR3 has 14 amino acids. Trimming pared 4 bases from V and 7 bases from J, leaving 15 bases between. Looked up from germline, CDR1 is SGDLS and CDR2 is YYNGEE. The CDR3 DNA follows: TGTGCCAGCAGCCCGGGGCCCTCGGGACAGCCCCAGCATTTT. This translates into CASSPGPSGQPQHF.

V usage is TRBV3-1 and J usage is TRBJ2-1; 7 bases are shared with TRBD2. The CDR3 runs 13 residues. CDR1 is LGHDT and CDR2 is YNNKEL in the germline V gene (reference sequence). Trimming took 0 bases from V and 12 from J; bases not matched to a gene: 5. The CDR3 loop is CASSQERPSGQFF. The CDR3 region has the DNA TGTGCCAGCAGCCAAGAGAGGCCTAGCGGGCAGTTCTTC.

This clonotype was seen a few times. The CDR3 nucleotides are TGTGCCAGCCGCCGGGGTAGCGGGATCTACAATGAGCAGTTCTTC. Amino acids: CASRRGSGIYNEQFF. This chain links TRBV27 with TRBJ2-1; 8 bases fit TRBD2. Germline V gene data show CDR1 as MNHEY and CDR2 as SMNVEV (reference sequence). V was pared by 8 bases and J by 3 bases, with 9 bases of the junction left unmatched. The CDR3 spans 15 residues.

There are a few counts of this clonotype. This chain links TRBV2 with TRBJ2-3, with 8 bases matching TRBD2. Germline V CDR1 and CDR2: SNHLY, FYNNEI. V trimming: 5 bases; J trimming: 4 bases; junction bases outside the gene matches: 8. The CDR3 length is 15 residues. Written as DNA, the CDR3 is TGTGCCAGCAGTCAGGGACTAGTGTCTCCAGATACGCAGTATTTT. This translates into CASSQGLVSPDTQYF. Combining the CDR3 with reference TRBV2 and TRBJ2-3 gives the whole variable domain EPEVTQTPSHQVTQMGQEVILRCVPISNHLYFYWYRQILGQKVEFLVSFYNNEISEKSEIFDDQFSVERPDGSNFTLKIRSTKLEDSAMYFCASSQGLVSPDTQYFGPGTRLTVL.

This clonotype was counted between two and nine times. The chain joins TRBV6-2 or TRBV6-3 to TRBJ2-1; no clear D gene. The V end lost 5 bases, the J end lost 8 bases, and 4 bases lay between the germline ends. This CDR3 spans 10 amino acids. Looked up from germline, CDR1 is MNHEY and CDR2 is SVGEGT. CDR3 in amino acids: CASSDDEQFF. The CDR3, as DNA: TGTGCCAGCAGTGATGATGAGCAGTTCTTC.

This clonotype was recorded a few times. The chain couples TRBV20-1 to TRBJ2-7; TRBD2 matches at 13 bases. The length of the CDR3 is 15 residues. V was clipped by 3 bases and J by 3 bases; unmatched bases: 5. In germline, CDR1 is DFQATT, CDR2 SNEGSKA (reference sequence). The CDR3 region is CSASATSGGGYEQYF. CDR3 sequence (DNA): TGCAGTGCTAGCGCCACTAGCGGGGGGGGCTACGAGCAGTACTTC.

The chain couples TRBV10-3 to TRBJ1-2; D gene unclear. The CDR3 covers 12 residues. V lost 2 bases and J lost 7, with 8 bases in between. Looked up from germline, CDR1 is ENHRY and CDR2 is SYGVKD. CDR3 residues: CAISEVGVGYTF. The CDR3, as DNA: TGTGCCATCAGTGAGGTCGGGGTTGGCTACACCTTC.

The CDR3 reads CSAPTGVSGYTF. As DNA, the CDR3 is TGCAGTGCGCCTACAGGGGTCTCTGGCTACACCTTC. This chain connects TRBV20-1 to TRBJ1-2; 7 nucleotides align to TRBD1. The J segment lost 7 bases and the V segment lost 6 bases, leaving 8 bases of the junction unmatched. The CDR3 covers 12 residues. Germline V gives CDR1 DFQATT, CDR2 SNEGSKA (reference sequence).

This clonotype was seen a handful of times. The gene calls are TRBV7-2 and TRBJ1-1; TRBD1 matches 7 bases. The CDR3 totals 15 residues. The junction had 8 bases not matched to a gene; V was cut back by 5 bases and J by 2 bases. Germline CDR1 reads SGHTA; CDR2 reads FQGNSA. The CDR3 spells CASSQWTGRNTEAFF. CDR3 DNA sequence: TGTGCCAGCAGCCAATGGACAGGCCGTAACACTGAAGCTTTCTTT.

This clonotype was detected ten times or more. The rearrangement uses TRBV6-4 and TRBJ2-7; either TRBD1 or TRBD2 may fit D (5 bases each). Germline assignment: CDR1 MRHNA and CDR2 SNTAGT. Trimming cost V 7 bases and J 7 bases, with 23 bases left between them. The CDR3 loop spans 15 amino acids. Here the CDR3 reads CASTTEEWGTGEQYF. For the CDR3, the DNA is TGTGCCAGCACCACGGAGGAGTGGGGGACGGGAGAGCAGTACTTC.